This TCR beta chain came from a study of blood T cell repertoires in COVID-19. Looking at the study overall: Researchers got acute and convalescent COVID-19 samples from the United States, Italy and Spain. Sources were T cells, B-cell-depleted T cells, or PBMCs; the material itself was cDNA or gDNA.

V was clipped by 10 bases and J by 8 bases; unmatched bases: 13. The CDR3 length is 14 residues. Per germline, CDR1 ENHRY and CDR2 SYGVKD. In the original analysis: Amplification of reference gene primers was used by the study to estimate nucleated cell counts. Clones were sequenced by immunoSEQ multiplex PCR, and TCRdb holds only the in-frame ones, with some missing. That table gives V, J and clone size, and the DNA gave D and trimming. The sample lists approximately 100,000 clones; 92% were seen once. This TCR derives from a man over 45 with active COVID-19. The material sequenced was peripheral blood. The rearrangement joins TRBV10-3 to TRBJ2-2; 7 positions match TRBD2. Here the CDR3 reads CATTGGLALGELFF. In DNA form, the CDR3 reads TGTGCCACGACGGGAGGCCTTGCTCTAGGGGAGCTGTTTTTT.